Included here is one T cell receptor beta chain sequence, with context. Antigen unknown. RNA was extracted and reverse transcribed into cDNA as the sequencing template. Clones were sequenced by immunoSEQ multiplex PCR, and TCRdb holds only the in-frame ones, with some missing. The sample gives hundreds of thousands of clones, 50% to 65% of which show up once; around 0.46% is in the top ten. This entry comes from a study of CD8+ T cells in alopecia areata. In the study overall: A 6-month off-drug phase came after tofacitinib, which had lasted 6 to 18 months. Study-level findings and limits: Clarity of TCR sharing across patients fell short of that in mice, possibly HLA-related. Sequencing of scalp tissue also captures the resident alphabeta T cells of normal skin.

The CDR3 has 11 residues. Germline assignment: CDR1 DFQATT and CDR2 SNEGSKA (reference sequence). Losses at the gene ends were 5 bases for V and 6 bases for J; bases not matched to a gene: 4. Sorting of CD4+ and CD8+ T cells was performed on PBMCs. This chain links TRBV20-1 with TRBJ2-7; 7 bases map to TRBD1. The source of this sequence is a human donor with alopecia areata. The material was CD4+ T cells sorted from blood, obtained at week 0. The CDR3 nucleotides read TGCAGTGCTGATAGGGGGCGCGAGCAGTACTTC. Its protein is CSADRGREQYF.